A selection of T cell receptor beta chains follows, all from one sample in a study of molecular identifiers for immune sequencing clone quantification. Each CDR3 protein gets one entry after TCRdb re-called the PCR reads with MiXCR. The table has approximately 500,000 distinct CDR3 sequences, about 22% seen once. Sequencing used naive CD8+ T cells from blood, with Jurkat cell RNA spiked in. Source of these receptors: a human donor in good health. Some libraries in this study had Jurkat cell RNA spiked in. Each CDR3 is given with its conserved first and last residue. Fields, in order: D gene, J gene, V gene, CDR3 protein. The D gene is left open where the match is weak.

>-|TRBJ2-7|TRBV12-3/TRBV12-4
CASSLYGQIYEQYF
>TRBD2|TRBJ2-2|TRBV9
CASSVVTSGDVGGELFF
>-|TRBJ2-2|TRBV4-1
CASSQEVGANTGELFF
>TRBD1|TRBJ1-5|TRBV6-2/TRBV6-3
CASSYGGQTQHF
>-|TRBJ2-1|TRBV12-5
CASGLASVSSYNEQFF
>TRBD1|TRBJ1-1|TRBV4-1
CASSLGTGAMNTEAFF
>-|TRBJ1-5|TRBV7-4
CAGNQPQHF
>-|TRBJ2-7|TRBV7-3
CASSLEFGAVYEQYF
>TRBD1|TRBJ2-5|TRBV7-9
CASSSLDRVNQETQYF
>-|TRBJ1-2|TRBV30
CAWSVPPHGYTF
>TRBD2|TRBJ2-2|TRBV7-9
CASSRGRADTGELFF
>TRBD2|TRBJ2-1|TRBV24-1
CATSEGTSGSEEQFF
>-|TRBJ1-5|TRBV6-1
CASSDGQPQHF
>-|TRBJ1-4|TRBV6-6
CASRDKQRSANEKLFF
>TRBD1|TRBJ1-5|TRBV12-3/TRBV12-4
CASSLQGVNQPQHF
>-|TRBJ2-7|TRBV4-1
CASSQEHGQQYVQYF
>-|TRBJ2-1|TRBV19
CASSFSERPYYNEQFF
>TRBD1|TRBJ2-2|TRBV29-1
CSVELGTGVLGELFF
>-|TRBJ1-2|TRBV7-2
CASSPTAGGANYGYTF
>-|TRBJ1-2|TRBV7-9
CASSGEDGDGYTF
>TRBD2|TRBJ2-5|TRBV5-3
CARSFPGLAGGEAETQYF
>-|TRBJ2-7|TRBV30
CAWGITSEQYF
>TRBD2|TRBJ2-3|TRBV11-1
CASTFGLAERTDTQYF
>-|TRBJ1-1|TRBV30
CAWSVGVTNTEAFF
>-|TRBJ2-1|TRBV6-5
CASSRGYNEQFF
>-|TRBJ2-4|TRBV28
CASRTDLKDIQYF
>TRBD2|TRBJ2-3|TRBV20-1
CSAPVGLADFPSTDTQYF
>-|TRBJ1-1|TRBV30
CAWELWDTEAFF
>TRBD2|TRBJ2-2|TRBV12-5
CASGLVLSGSGTGELFF
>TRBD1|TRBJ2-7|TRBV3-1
CASSGRTGTEQYF
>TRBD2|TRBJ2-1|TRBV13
CASSIPTNGGNNEQFF
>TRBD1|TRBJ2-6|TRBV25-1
CASSTGDLGANVLTF
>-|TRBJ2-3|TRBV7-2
CASSLLDGTDTQYF
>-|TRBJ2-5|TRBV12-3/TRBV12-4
CASSLVGRLQETQYF
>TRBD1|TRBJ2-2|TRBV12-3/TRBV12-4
CASNLPGQGATGELFF
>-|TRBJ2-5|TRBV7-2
CAERPLFAETQYF
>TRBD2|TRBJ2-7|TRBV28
CASSFWQGGYEQYF
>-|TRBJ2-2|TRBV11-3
CASSLDRDTDLPGELFF
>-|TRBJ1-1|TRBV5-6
CASSSLDSLNTEAFF
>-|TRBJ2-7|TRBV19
CASSDGGIYEQYF
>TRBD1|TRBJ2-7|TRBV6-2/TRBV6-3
CATGPGTASYEQYF
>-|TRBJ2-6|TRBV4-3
CASSRVVKVSGANVLTF
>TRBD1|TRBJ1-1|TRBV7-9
CASSPDLTGGGTEAFF
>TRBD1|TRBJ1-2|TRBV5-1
CASSLGGQGSDYGYTF
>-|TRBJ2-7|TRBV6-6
CASSEDPIYEQYF
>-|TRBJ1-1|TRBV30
CAWSPGGDTEAFF